This TCR beta chain was retrieved from a study of blood T cell repertoires in COVID-19 (dated by TCRdb to about 2020). Looking at the study overall: The collaborator samples originated in the United States, Italy and Spain and spanned the acute and convalescent phases of COVID-19. The material from the prospective study consisted of cDNA or gDNA derived from T cells, B-cell-depleted T cells, or PBMCs. The dataset comprised deeply sampled blood TCRbeta repertoires from subjects exposed to, actively infected with, or recovered from COVID-19. The repertoires were made available in a free public database intended to serve as a resource for research on the immune response to SARS-CoV-2. Samples came from the ongoing ImmuneRACE study (first 160 participants) plus 1,254 subjects from 6 global collaborators. Nearly every sample came with metadata listing a de-identified subject ID, COVID-19 status, age in years and sex. Where available, HLA class I and class II types were taken from metadata supplied by the sample provider and were not determined by assay-based typing. General findings and caveats noted by the study authors: Clinical and demographic metadata were provided uncurated, with the amount varying by source and participant.

The immunoSEQ Assay, a bias-controlled multiplex PCR, was used to amplify TCRbeta CDR3 regions from genomic DNA. The source study handled its data this way. The number of nucleated cells in each sample was estimated by amplification of reference gene primers within the assay. To quantify the absolute abundance of each unique TCRbeta CDR3 rearrangement, sequence reads were collapsed and filtered. Productive Simpson clonality was computed per sample as the square root of Simpson's diversity index over productive rearrangements. What TCRdb holds here is the immuneACCESS table cut down to in-frame rearrangements. Part of the clones is not present; checked against another copy, under half of the missing clones reflect an unresolved V gene, and the others are unexplained. The DNA was the basis for D and trimming; V, J and clone size are from that table. This sample is represented by roughly 100,000 clones; approximately 84% of them were singletons. The ten largest make up around 4.3% of the sample.

In the case of this clone: There is no known antigen for this receptor. Qualities for individual bases were not recorded, and no much larger clone is one base off.

Collaborating institutions collected whole blood in K2EDTA tubes following their own protocols. For TCRbeta analysis, collaborators shipped samples as frozen whole blood, isolated PBMCs, or DNA extracted from either of those sample types. The sequenced material came from peripheral blood. The origin of this receptor is a human donor in a cohort sampled during active COVID-19.

The CDR3 protein: CASSWRRSNNSPLHF. The DNA sequence is given as TGTGCCAGCAGTTGGAGGAGATCCAATAATTCACCCCTCCACTTT. The receptor chain draws on TRBV27 and TRBJ1-6, with the D gene too uncertain to name. CDR1 MNHEY and CDR2 SMNVEV are derived from the germline V gene (reference sequence). The germline ends are 12 bases apart after V is trimmed by 4 bases and J by 5 bases. From its cysteine to its phenylalanine, the CDR3 spans 15 amino acids. Only the CDR3 DNA stays, 45 bases, in frame from base 1.